This T cell receptor (beta chain) emerged from a study of T cell responses to AZD1222 COVID-19 vaccine. The germline gives CDR1 SGDLS, CDR2 YYNGEE. The CDR3 is 14 residues long. Trimming removed 2 bases from V and 3 bases from J, with 8 bases in between. TCRdb's copy holds only in-frame clones and misses some; the assay was immunoSEQ multiplex PCR. The sample lists 85,000 to 100,000 clones, roughly 91% occurring once. The chain combines TRBV9 with TRBJ1-4, with D unclear. Here the sequenced sample was peripheral blood, taken on day 0 of AZD1222 vaccination. This TCR was recovered from an adult in good health. The CDR3 coding sequence is TGTGCCAGCAGCGTCGGACTGGCTAATGAAAAACTGTTTTTT. Its protein is CASSVGLANEKLFF.